A selection of T cell receptor gamma chains follows, all from one sample in a study of gamma-delta T cells after stem cell transplantation. TCRdb processed the RT-PCR reads again with the CATT caller. In the table there are several thousand gamma-chain clones, approximately 18% of which are singletons. The source material was gamma-delta T cells. These receptors were collected from a human donor. It is not recorded whose cells these are; they may come from a transplant donor. The CDR3 runs from the conserved cysteine through the conserved F or W. The order of the fields is J gene, V gene, clone size, CDR3 protein, CDR3 DNA. Clone sizes are given selectively: once, few, many, or a class where the clone is expanded.

J gene: TRGJ1/TRGJ2
V gene: TRGV4
clone size: few
CDR3 protein: CATWDGKNKKLF
CDR3 DNA: TGTGCCACCTGGGATGGAAAAAATAAGAAACTCTTT

J gene: TRGJ1/TRGJ2
V gene: TRGV9
clone size: large
CDR3 protein: CALWEVNYYKKLF
CDR3 DNA: TGTGCCTTGTGGGAGGTGAATTATTATAAGAAACTCTTT

J gene: TRGJ1/TRGJ2
V gene: TRGV8
clone size: .
CDR3 protein: CATWDRRVRGYKKLF
CDR3 DNA: TGTGCCACCTGGGATAGGAGGGTCCGTGGGTATAAGAAACTCTTT

J gene: TRGJ1/TRGJ2
V gene: TRGV9
clone size: few
CDR3 protein: CALWELGKKLF
CDR3 DNA: TGTGCCTTGTGGGAGCTTGGGAAGAAACTCTTT

J gene: TRGJP1
V gene: TRGV9
clone size: few
CDR3 protein: CALWDTTGWFKIF
CDR3 DNA: TGTGCCTTGTGGGATACCACTGGTTGGTTCAAGATATTT

J gene: TRGJ1/TRGJ2
V gene: TRGV3
clone size: .
CDR3 protein: CATWDRPVNYYKKLF
CDR3 DNA: TGTGCCACCTGGGACAGGCCTGTGAATTATTATAAGAAACTCTTT

J gene: TRGJ1/TRGJ2
V gene: TRGV2
clone size: .
CDR3 protein: CATWETFHYYKKLF
CDR3 DNA: TGTGCCACCTGGGAGACATTTCATTATTATAAGAAACTCTTT

J gene: TRGJ1/TRGJ2
V gene: TRGV4
clone size: few
CDR3 protein: CATWDGPTKKLF
CDR3 DNA: TGTGCCACCTGGGATGGACCTACCAAGAAACTCTTT

J gene: TRGJP2
V gene: TRGV4
clone size: .
CDR3 protein: CATWDGISSDWIKTF
CDR3 DNA: TGTGCCACCTGGGATGGGATTAGTAGTGATTGGATCAAGACGTTT

J gene: TRGJ1/TRGJ2
V gene: TRGV5
clone size: .
CDR3 protein: CATWDRVNYYKKLF
CDR3 DNA: TGTGCCACCTGGGACAGGGTGAATTATTATAAGAAACTCTTT

J gene: TRGJ1/TRGJ2
V gene: TRGV4
clone size: .
CDR3 protein: CTTWDRQYYKKLF
CDR3 DNA: TGTACCACCTGGGATAGGCAGTATTATAAGAAACTCTTT

J gene: TRGJ1/TRGJ2
V gene: TRGV2
clone size: .
CDR3 protein: CATWDGLGYYQKLF
CDR3 DNA: TGTGCCACCTGGGACGGGCTCGGTTATTATCAGAAACTCTTT

J gene: TRGJP2
V gene: TRGV3
clone size: .
CDR3 protein: CATFRGRDWIKTF
CDR3 DNA: TGTGCCACCTTCCGAGGGCGTGATTGGATCAAGACGTTT

J gene: TRGJ1/TRGJ2
V gene: TRGV2
clone size: few
CDR3 protein: CATWDGLLNYYKKLF
CDR3 DNA: TGTGCCACCTGGGACGGGCTCCTCAATTATTATAAGAAACTCTTT

J gene: TRGJP2
V gene: TRGV2
clone size: few
CDR3 protein: CATWDADWIKTF
CDR3 DNA: TGTGCCACCTGGGACGCTGATTGGATCAAGACGTTT

J gene: TRGJ1/TRGJ2
V gene: TRGV9
clone size: .
CDR3 protein: CALWEVREKLF
CDR3 DNA: TGTGCCTTGTGGGAGGTAAGGGAGAAACTCTTT

J gene: TRGJ1/TRGJ2
V gene: TRGV4
clone size: .
CDR3 protein: CATWDAGYKKLF
CDR3 DNA: TGTGCCACCTGGGATGCTGGGTATAAGAAACTCTTT

J gene: TRGJP2
V gene: TRGV5
clone size: .
CDR3 protein: CATWDRPAIYSSDWIKTF
CDR3 DNA: TGTGCCACCTGGGACAGGCCCGCTATATATAGTAGTGATTGGATCAAGACGTTT

J gene: TRGJ1/TRGJ2
V gene: TRGV4
clone size: medium-sized
CDR3 protein: CATWDGLNYYKKLF
CDR3 DNA: TGTGCCACCTGGGATGGCCTGAATTATTATAAGAAACTCTTT

J gene: TRGJ1/TRGJ2
V gene: TRGV8
clone size: .
CDR3 protein: CATWVTYYKKLF
CDR3 DNA: TGTGCCACCTGGGTAACTTATTATAAGAAACTCTTT

J gene: TRGJ1/TRGJ2
V gene: TRGV3
clone size: .
CDR3 protein: CATWDRNKKLF
CDR3 DNA: TGTGCCACCTGGGACCGTAATAAGAAACTCTTT

J gene: TRGJ1/TRGJ2
V gene: TRGV4
clone size: .
CDR3 protein: CATWDGPEKLF
CDR3 DNA: TGTGCCACCTGGGATGGACCGGAGAAACTCTTT

J gene: TRGJ1/TRGJ2
V gene: TRGV9
clone size: few
CDR3 protein: CALWGGGKKLF
CDR3 DNA: TGTGCCTTGTGGGGGGGGGGTAAGAAACTCTTT

J gene: TRGJ1/TRGJ2
V gene: TRGV4
clone size: .
CDR3 protein: CATWYRHYYKKLF
CDR3 DNA: TGTGCCACCTGGTATAGGCATTATTATAAGAAACTCTTT

J gene: TRGJ1/TRGJ2
V gene: TRGV9
clone size: few
CDR3 protein: CALWEAHYYKKLF
CDR3 DNA: TGTGCCTTGTGGGAGGCCCATTATTATAAGAAACTCTTT

J gene: TRGJ1/TRGJ2
V gene: TRGV4
clone size: .
CDR3 protein: CATWDEGYYKKLF
CDR3 DNA: TGTGCCACCTGGGATGAAGGATATTATAAGAAACTCTTT

J gene: TRGJ1/TRGJ2
V gene: TRGV2
clone size: few
CDR3 protein: CATWDGEGYKKLF
CDR3 DNA: TGTGCCACCTGGGACGGGGAAGGATATAAGAAACTCTTT

J gene: TRGJP
V gene: TRGV9
clone size: few
CDR3 protein: CALWEDPQELGKKIKVF
CDR3 DNA: TGTGCCTTGTGGGAGGACCCCCAAGAGTTGGGCAAAAAAATCAAGGTATTT

J gene: TRGJ1/TRGJ2
V gene: TRGV3
clone size: few
CDR3 protein: CATWDANYYKKLF
CDR3 DNA: TGTGCCACCTGGGACGCGAATTATTATAAGAAACTCTTT

J gene: TRGJ1/TRGJ2
V gene: TRGV3
clone size: medium-sized
CDR3 protein: CATWEGYKKLF
CDR3 DNA: TGTGCCACCTGGGAAGGTTATAAGAAACTCTTT

J gene: TRGJ1/TRGJ2
V gene: TRGV4
clone size: .
CDR3 protein: CATWELKCYKKLF
CDR3 DNA: TGTGCCACCTGGGAGCTTAAATGTTATAAGAAACTCTTT

J gene: TRGJP2
V gene: TRGV3
clone size: .
CDR3 protein: CATWEWTSSDWIKTF
CDR3 DNA: TGTGCCACCTGGGAATGGACGAGTAGTGATTGGATCAAGACGTTT

J gene: TRGJ1/TRGJ2
V gene: TRGV9
clone size: .
CDR3 protein: CALWEVQYYKKLF
CDR3 DNA: TGTGCCTTGTGGGAGGTACAGTATTACAAGAAACTCTTT

J gene: TRGJ1/TRGJ2
V gene: TRGV9
clone size: few
CDR3 protein: CALWEVHYYKKLF
CDR3 DNA: TGTGCCTTGTGGGAGGTGCATTATTATAAGAAACTCTTT

J gene: TRGJ1/TRGJ2
V gene: TRGV9
clone size: few
CDR3 protein: CALCERGKKLF
CDR3 DNA: TGTGCCTTGTGCGAAAGGGGAAAGAAACTCTTT

J gene: TRGJ1/TRGJ2
V gene: TRGV9
clone size: few
CDR3 protein: CALWEFYKKLF
CDR3 DNA: TGTGCCTTGTGGGAGTTTTATAAGAAACTCTTT

J gene: TRGJ1/TRGJ2
V gene: TRGV4
clone size: few
CDR3 protein: CATWDSNYYKKLF
CDR3 DNA: TGTGCCACCTGGGACTCGAATTATTATAAGAAACTCTTT

J gene: TRGJ1/TRGJ2
V gene: TRGV4
clone size: .
CDR3 protein: CATWMEGKKLF
CDR3 DNA: TGTGCCACCTGGATGGAGGGTAAGAAACTCTTT

J gene: TRGJ1/TRGJ2
V gene: TRGV3
clone size: .
CDR3 protein: CATWDTRTQLF
CDR3 DNA: TGTGCCACCTGGGACACGCGAACCCAGCTCTTT

J gene: TRGJ1/TRGJ2
V gene: TRGV3
clone size: few
CDR3 protein: CATWDRRDYKKLF
CDR3 DNA: TGTGCCACCTGGGACCGTAGGGATTATAAGAAACTCTTT

J gene: TRGJ1/TRGJ2
V gene: TRGV9
clone size: .
CDR3 protein: CALWEDHYKKLF
CDR3 DNA: TGTGCCTTGTGGGAGGATCATTATAAGAAACTCTTT

J gene: TRGJ1/TRGJ2
V gene: TRGV3
clone size: few
CDR3 protein: CATWDIGYKKLF
CDR3 DNA: TGTGCCACCTGGGACATAGGTTATAAGAAACTCTTT

J gene: TRGJ1/TRGJ2
V gene: TRGV2
clone size: few
CDR3 protein: CATWDGPWKKLF
CDR3 DNA: TGTGCCACCTGGGACGGGCCTTGGAAGAAACTCTTT

J gene: TRGJ1/TRGJ2
V gene: TRGV3
clone size: few
CDR3 protein: CATWDRLTYKKLF
CDR3 DNA: TGTGCCACCTGGGACAGGCTGACTTATAAGAAACTCTTT

J gene: TRGJ1/TRGJ2
V gene: TRGV9
clone size: large
CDR3 protein: CALWEVRSYYKKLF
CDR3 DNA: TGTGCCTTGTGGGAGGTGCGAAGCTATTATAAGAAACTCTTT

J gene: TRGJ1/TRGJ2
V gene: TRGV9
clone size: .
CDR3 protein: CALWALPNYYKKLF
CDR3 DNA: TGTGCCTTGTGGGCTCTGCCAAATTATTATAAGAAACTCTTT

J gene: TRGJ1/TRGJ2
V gene: TRGV2
clone size: few
CDR3 protein: CATWDGHNYYKKLF
CDR3 DNA: TGTGCCACCTGGGACGGGCATAATTATTATAAGAAACTCTTT

J gene: TRGJ1/TRGJ2
V gene: TRGV8
clone size: few
CDR3 protein: CATWEGYKKLF
CDR3 DNA: TGTGCCACCTGGGAGGGCTATAAGAAACTCTTT

J gene: TRGJ1/TRGJ2
V gene: TRGV4
clone size: .
CDR3 protein: CATWDPVANYYKKLF
CDR3 DNA: TGTGCCACCTGGGATCCCGTCGCTAATTATTATAAGAAACTCTTT

J gene: TRGJ1/TRGJ2
V gene: TRGV9
clone size: medium-sized
CDR3 protein: CALWEVGYYKKLF
CDR3 DNA: TGTGCCTTGTGGGAGGTCGGTTATTATAAGAAACTCTTT

J gene: TRGJP1
V gene: TRGV2
clone size: .
CDR3 protein: CATWDEWATGWFKIF
CDR3 DNA: TGTGCCACCTGGGACGAATGGGCCACTGGTTGGTTCAAGATATTT

J gene: TRGJP2
V gene: TRGV8
clone size: few
CDR3 protein: CATWDRRGDWIKTF
CDR3 DNA: TGTGCCACCTGGGATAGGCGTGGTGATTGGATCAAGACGTTT

J gene: TRGJ1/TRGJ2
V gene: TRGV5
clone size: few
CDR3 protein: CATWDRPLTNYYKKLF
CDR3 DNA: TGTGCCACCTGGGACAGACCATTGACAAATTATTATAAGAAACTCTTT

J gene: TRGJ1/TRGJ2
V gene: TRGV8
clone size: medium-sized
CDR3 protein: CATWTYYYKKLF
CDR3 DNA: TGTGCCACCTGGACGTATTATTATAAGAAACTCTTT

J gene: TRGJ1/TRGJ2
V gene: TRGV9
clone size: few
CDR3 protein: CALWEVMRYHKKLF
CDR3 DNA: TGTGCCTTGTGGGAGGTGATGAGATATCATAAGAAACTCTTT